The present T cell receptor beta chain was sequenced within a study of identical twins. Carrying unique molecular identifiers, the cDNA also gained a universal primer site through template switching. TCRdb processed the 5' RACE reads anew with MiXCR; each CDR3 protein has one entry. The sample lists 700,000 to 950,000 distinct CDR3 sequences; roughly an eighth were seen once. The CDR3 is 12 amino acids. Trimming shortened V by 7 bases and J by 5 bases, and 9 bases separated the two germline ends. Germline V gives CDR1 MDHEN, CDR2 SYDVKM. Another study also made use of these data, one on yellow fever vaccine responses in identical twins.

This TCR was recovered from a woman aged 18 to 35 in good health. The chain uses TRBV28 and TRBJ1-5, with no clear D. The specimen sequenced was PBMCs. Written as DNA, the CDR3 is TGTGCCAGCACCCCCTCGGATCAGCCCCAGCATTTT. Translating it yields CASTPSDQPQHF.